This passage covers 17 T cell receptor beta chains from one sample sequenced in a study of shared clonotypes between healthy human individuals. The repertoire was sequenced with immunoSEQ multiplex PCR; TCRdb's copy has only in-frame clones and lacks some. Of about 710,000 clones detected, more than 70% appear once; the ten largest clones hold around 1.8%. The specimen sequenced was memory CD4+ T cells sorted from blood. Subset specified: CD45RA-negative fraction. These receptors were collected from a woman in her twenties or thirties in good health.

The CDR3 sequence is CASSPSGRAAEQFF. CDR3 in DNA: TGCGCCAGCAGCCCCAGCGGGAGGGCTGCTGAGCAGTTCTTC. The chain links TRBV5-1 to TRBJ2-1, with TRBD2 matching over 10 bases. Germline trimming cut 4 bases from V and 9 bases from J; bases unmatched to any gene: 7. This CDR3 comprises 14 residues. The germline V gene encodes CDR1 SGHRS and CDR2 YFSETQ.

The V call is TRBV9, the J call TRBJ2-3; the D gene is possibly TRBD2 (6 bases). Trimming shortened V by 0 bases and J by 3 bases, and 14 bases separated the two germline ends. This CDR3 is 16 amino acids long. The germline gives CDR1 SGDLS, CDR2 YYNGEE. The CDR3 coding sequence is TGTGCCAGCAGCGTAGATCCCGGGAGTGAAACAGATACGCAGTATTTT. Its translation is CASSVDPGSETDTQYF.

The chain carries TRBV19 and TRBJ1-4; D uncertain. The CDR3 is 12 amino acids. V gave up 4 bases and J gave up 7 bases, with 7 bases separating them. Germline CDR1 LNHDA, CDR2 SQIVND (reference sequence). The DNA of the CDR3 is TGTGCCAGTAGTACCTGGGGTGAAAAACTGTTTTTT. Residues: CASSTWGEKLFF.

As regards this clone: The same CDR3 arises from other DNA sequences in this sample as well. The V call is TRBV5-1, the J call TRBJ1-2; possible D gene TRBD1, 5 bases. V shed 2 bases and J shed 5 bases, with 13 bases lying between them. Germline CDR1 and CDR2: SGHRS and YFSETQ. This CDR3 is 14 amino acids long. The CDR3 spells CASSLGDGSYGYTF. CDR3 DNA sequence: TGCGCCAGCAGCTTAGGGGACGGATCGTATGGCTACACCTTC.

This clone was seen a handful of times. V is TRBV5-1 and J is TRBJ2-7; TRBD2 aligns across 8 bases. This CDR3 region has 15 residues. Trimming at V came to 4 bases and at J to 3 bases, leaving 9 bases not matched to a gene. CDR1 is SGHRS and CDR2 is YFSETQ in the germline V gene. As DNA, the CDR3 is TGCGCCAGCAGCCCCTCGGGGGGGGCGAGCTACGAGCAGTACTTC. Translated, it gives CASSPSGGASYEQYF.

The chain joins TRBV7-8 to TRBJ1-3, with D unclear. The CDR3 is made up of 15 amino acids. V lost 5 bases and J lost 4, with 15 bases in between. From germline, CDR1 is SGHVS and CDR2 FQNEAQ. CDR3 bases: TGTGCCAGCAGCCCACATCAGAAGTCGGGAAACACCATATATTTT. Translated: CASSPHQKSGNTIYF.

This chain joins TRBV5-1 and TRBJ2-7; D may be TRBD1 or TRBD2 (5 bases each). This CDR3 has 13 amino acids. CDR1 and CDR2 (germline): SGHRS, YFSETQ. The V end lost 5 bases, the J end lost 5 bases, and 14 bases lay between the germline ends. The CDR3 region is CASSIGEKDEQYF. CDR3 nucleotide sequence: TGCGCCAGCAGTATAGGGGAGAAGGACGAGCAGTACTTC.

The gene calls are TRBV4-1 and TRBJ2-7; TRBD1 agrees at 7 bases. There are 17 residues in the CDR3. V trimming: 4 bases; J trimming: 0 bases; junction bases outside the gene matches: 12. Germline V lookup: CDR1 MGHRA, CDR2 YSYEKL. The CDR3 DNA reads TGCGCCAGCAGCCTTGACAGGGACGCCGTTAACTCCTACGAGCAGTACTTC. This codes for CASSLDRDAVNSYEQYF.

The chain links TRBV21-1 to TRBJ2-7. TRBV21-1 counts as a pseudogene. This CDR3 has 11 amino acids. The CDR3 region has the DNA TGTGCCAGCAGCACATACTACGAGCAGTACTTC. Translated: CASSTYYEQYF.

This clone was counted a single time. A read error may explain this, as a much larger clone is one base away. The chain employs TRBV14 and TRBJ2-5; D call uncertain. The CDR3 has 11 residues. Between the trimmed V and J ends, which lost 3 bases and 4 bases, there was a span of 3 bases. Germline V gene lookup returns CDR1 SGHDN and CDR2 FVKESK. In DNA, the CDR3 is TGTGCCAGCAGCCACGGAGAGACCCAGTACTTC. Its protein product is CASSHGETQYF.

The genes are TRBV2 and TRBJ2-4; 12 bases map to TRBD2. The CDR3 has 16 residues. J was trimmed by 4 bases and V by 0 bases; bases with no gene match: 1. Germline V gene sequence: CDR1 SNHLY, CDR2 FYNNEI. CDR3 loop: CASSEAGTSGKNIQYF. CDR3 DNA sequence: TGTGCCAGCAGTGAAGCCGGGACTAGCGGGAAAAACATTCAGTACTTC.

CDR3 residues: CASSPPDRSYNEQFF. In nucleotides, the CDR3 is TGTGCCAGCAGTCCTCCGGACAGGTCCTACAATGAGCAGTTCTTC. The V and J genes are TRBV6-6 and TRBJ2-1; 7 nucleotides align to TRBD1. Trimming removed 5 bases from V and 1 base from J; junction bases left unmatched: 5. This CDR3 is 15 amino acids long. Germline V gene sequence: CDR1 MNHNY, CDR2 SVGAGI (reference sequence).

The J gene is TRBJ1-5, the V gene TRBV7-2; tentative D call: TRBD1 (6 bases). CDR3 length equals 15 residues. The germline CDR1 and CDR2 sequences are SGHTA and FQGNSA. The V end was cut by 0 bases, the J end by 4 bases, with 10 bases between. The CDR3 reads CASSLAGTRNQPQHF. DNA for the CDR3: TGTGCCAGCAGCTTAGCTGGGACACGGAATCAGCCCCAGCATTTT.

The chain joins TRBV6-5 to TRBJ1-2, with TRBD1 as a possible D gene (6 bases). Germline CDR1 and CDR2: MNHEY and SVGAGI. The CDR3 contains 12 residues. V was cut by 3 bases and J by 8 bases, with 10 bases left in between. The CDR3 DNA reads TGTGCCAGCAGTTATAAGGGGGGGGGCTACACCTTC. Protein: CASSYKGGGYTF.

This chain connects TRBV5-1 to TRBJ2-4; the D gene could be TRBD1 or TRBD2 (5 bases each). The V gene's germline CDR1 is SGHRS and CDR2 YFSETQ. The V end lost 2 bases, the J end lost 0 bases, and 15 bases lay between the germline ends. The CDR3 is made up of 17 amino acids. CDR3: CASSLLFGAIAKNIQYF. In nucleotides, the CDR3 is TGCGCCAGCAGCTTACTTTTCGGGGCGATAGCCAAAAACATTCAGTACTTC. The variable domain in full, completed from reference TRBV5-1 and TRBJ2-4, reads KAGVTQTPRYLIKTRGQQVTLSCSPISGHRSVSWYQQTPGQGLQFLFEYFSETQRNKGNFPGRFSGRQFSNSRSEMNVSTLELGDSALYLCASSLLFGAIAKNIQYFGAGTRLSVL.

CDR3 amino acids: CASSIAHTTVNEQFF. The CDR3 nucleotides are TGTGCCAGTAGTATCGCTCACACGACGGTCAATGAGCAGTTCTTC. The chain links TRBV19 to TRBJ2-1, with D uncertain. Germline V gene data show CDR1 as LNHDA and CDR2 as SQIVND (reference sequence). Trimming removed 3 bases at V and 6 bases at J, with 15 bases between. There are 15 residues in the CDR3.

This clone occurred a few times. The J gene is TRBJ1-1, the V gene TRBV9; 7 bases map to TRBD1. There are 16 residues in the CDR3. Trimming took 0 bases from V and 4 from J; bases not matched to a gene: 9. Germline values: CDR1 SGDLS, CDR2 YYNGEE. The CDR3: CASSVAPEGASTEAFF. DNA for the CDR3: TGTGCCAGCAGCGTAGCCCCCGAGGGGGCCAGCACTGAAGCTTTCTTT.